At least ten counts were recorded for the clone carrying this T cell receptor (beta chain). The target antigen is unknown. Quantitative barcoded 5'-RACE was used to prepare TCR beta libraries. MiXCR was run by TCRdb on the 5' RACE reads, yielding one entry per CDR3 protein. The data show 100,000 or so distinct CDR3 sequences, roughly 8.5% seen once. V shed 2 bases and J 5 bases; nucleotides not matched to a gene: 3. The CDR3 consists of 15 residues. Germline CDR1 is SEHNR and CDR2 is FQNEAQ (reference sequence). The source of the sample is a study of CD8 T cells in ankylosing spondylitis. General study results and limits: Enrichment of disease-linked clones was reportedly significant in matched ankylosing spondylitis synovial fluid. Disease-linked clones were found to be CD8+ and relatively rare in peripheral blood. Earlier authors reported some of these motif variants in reactive arthritis synovial fluid and blood. A TCR beta motif made of several highly homologous variants seemed typical of ankylosing spondylitis blood.

The source material was blood, either unsorted or a sorted T cell fraction (not recorded which). The chain employs TRBV7-9 and TRBJ2-1; 10 bases line up with TRBD2. The receptor comes from a male donor with ankylosing spondylitis. CDR3 sequence: CASSLRTSGHNEQFF. In DNA form, the CDR3 reads TGTGCCAGCAGCTTAAGGACTAGCGGCCACAATGAGCAGTTCTTC.